This T cell receptor beta chain derives from a study of T-cell reconstitution after alpha-beta-depleted transplantation in children. During its preparation, the TCRbeta library received unique molecular identifiers. Each CDR3 protein gets one entry after TCRdb re-called the PCR reads with MiXCR. This table holds 250,000 to 400,000 distinct CDR3 sequences, 20% to 30% found once. V gave up 3 bases and J gave up 1 base; unmatched junction bases: 8. Germline V lookup: CDR1 SGHVS, CDR2 FNYEAQ. The length of the CDR3 is 16 residues. Notes on the study in general: Fresh T-cell production supplied most of the T-cell counts and diversity seen one year after transplant. The study traced high day-60 TCRbeta diversity in some patients to surviving recipient T cells and thymic progenitors. Roughly two months post-transplant, alpha-beta T cells reportedly originated from several hundred graft clones that had expanded.

This clonotype has a single count. What it binds is unknown. The chain joins TRBV7-6 to TRBJ2-5; TRBD2 matches 7 bases. The specimen was PBMCs, mostly from graft donor cells, collected 180 days after TCRalphabeta/CD19-depleted stem cell transplant. The receptor's source is a male patient between 5 and 17 years old who had a stem cell transplant for acute lymphoblastic leukemia, so the T cells may come from the graft donor. The CDR3 region has the DNA TGTGCCAGCAGCTTGGGGGGGGGAGGAACCCAAGAGACCCAGTACTTC. It yields the protein CASSLGGGGTQETQYF.